One sample yielded the 14 T cell receptor beta chains listed below, sequenced in a study of blood T cell repertoires in COVID-19. Sequenced by immunoSEQ multiplex PCR; TCRdb stores in-frame clones only, minus some. Of under 150,000 clones detected, 75% to 90% appear once; the ten largest clones hold around 3.9%. Material: PBMCs or T cells enriched from blood (not recorded which). These receptors were collected from a man between 45 and 60 years old in a cohort exposed to, infected with or recovered from COVID-19 (not recorded which).

J is TRBJ2-3 and V is TRBV27, with 7 bases that match TRBD1. Trimming removed 6 bases from V and 3 bases from J; junction bases left unmatched: 9. CDR1 MNHEY and CDR2 SMNVEV come from the germline V gene (reference sequence). The CDR3 totals 15 residues. The CDR3 nucleotides are TGTGCCAGCAGGCTCCGACAGGGTAGGACAGATACGCAGTATTTT. This sequence encodes CASRLRQGRTDTQYF.

This clone has a handful of counts. This CDR3 reads CASSQDTAYEQYF. CDR3 DNA sequence: TGTGCCAGCTCTCAAGACACAGCCTACGAGCAGTACTTC. The V gene is TRBV18, the J gene TRBJ2-7; D is ambiguous. The CDR3 runs to 13 residues. Germline V CDR1 and CDR2: KGHSH, LQKENI. V lost 6 bases and J 2 bases, leaving 11 bases between the germline ends.

About this clone itself: Other nucleotide sequences from this sample produce the same CDR3. V usage is TRBV6-5 and J usage is TRBJ2-1; unclear D gene. The CDR3 has 15 amino acids. Germline V gives CDR1 MNHEY, CDR2 SVGAGI. With 7 bases removed from V and 5 bases from J, the gap between germline ends came to 18 bases. The CDR3 coding sequence is TGTGCCAGCAAGTTGTGGAGACTGGCGGACAATGAGCAGTTCTTC. Residues: CASKLWRLADNEQFF.

The rearrangement uses TRBV7-9 and TRBJ2-7; 7 nucleotides agree with TRBD1. V lost 5 bases, J lost 0 bases, and 4 bases stayed unmatched. This CDR3 has 14 residues. Germline CDR1 reads SEHNR; CDR2 reads FQNEAQ (reference sequence). CDR3 region: CASSIGTDSYEQYF. CDR3 in DNA: TGTGCCAGCAGCATCGGGACAGACTCCTACGAGCAGTACTTC.

This rearrangement joins TRBV12-5 to TRBJ1-6; 8 nucleotides align to TRBD1. Germline assignment: CDR1 LGHNT and CDR2 FRNRAP. The length of the CDR3 is 15 residues. V lost 1 base to trimming and J lost 10 bases; unmatched junction nucleotides: 6. The CDR3 reads CASGLGTGLTSPLHF. The CDR3, as DNA: TGTGCTAGTGGTTTGGGGACAGGGTTAACCTCACCCCTCCACTTT.

Concerning this clone itself: Since the CDR3 does not end with the conserved phenylalanine or tryptophan, this likely comes from a read error. It is unclear where the CDR3 begins or ends on the DNA, so no DNA is shown, and the CDR3 is as TCRdb lists it. The chain joins TRBV29-1 to TRBJ1-1; TRBD1, the table's D call, was not compared with the DNA. The CDR3 contains 8 residues when both ends are counted. The germline V gene encodes CDR1 SQVTM and CDR2 ANQGSEA. CDR3 sequence reads: CSVTGASL.

The rearrangement links TRBV9 to TRBJ1-5, with TRBD1 matching over 7 bases. Germline CDR1 reads SGDLS; CDR2 reads YYNGEE. This CDR3 is built from 15 residues. With 1 base clipped from V and 4 bases from J, the junction kept 5 bases outside the gene matches. CDR3 DNA: TGTGCCAGCAGCGTATCCGGGACAGAGAATCAGCCCCAGCATTTT. Translated, it gives CASSVSGTENQPQHF.

The V and J genes are TRBV27 and TRBJ2-1, with 12 bases aligning to TRBD2. The CDR3 runs 17 residues. Looked up from germline, CDR1 is MNHEY and CDR2 is SMNVEV (reference sequence). J was trimmed by 13 bases and V by 4 bases; bases with no gene match: 17. The CDR3 reads CASSWRLAGVKRGAQFF. CDR3 sequence (DNA): TGTGCCAGCAGTTGGAGACTAGCGGGGGTCAAGAGGGGGGCACAGTTCTTC.

This clone has only one observation. Other DNA sequences in this specimen translate into the identical CDR3. This chain connects TRBV4-3 to TRBJ2-1; unclear D gene. Deletions cut 0 bases from V and 4 bases from J, with 4 bases between. Per the germline V gene, CDR1 is LGHNA and CDR2 is YSLEER. This CDR3 spans 13 amino acids. CDR3 amino acids: CASSQDIYNEQFF. In DNA, the CDR3 is TGCGCCAGCAGCCAAGATATTTACAATGAGCAGTTCTTC.

This clone was found a few times. The chain carries TRBV19 and TRBJ1-2; D uncertain. V lost 2 bases and J 6 bases, leaving 10 bases between the germline ends. The germline V gene has CDR1 LNHDA and CDR2 SQIVND (reference sequence). The CDR3 runs to 13 residues. CDR3 sequence (DNA): TGTGCCAGTAGTATAACGGGGAGGAATGGCTACACCTTC. Its protein product is CASSITGRNGYTF.

The chain has TRBV5-6 and TRBJ2-2, with a weak D call TRBD1 (6 bases). Between the trimmed V and J ends, which lost 4 bases and 7 bases, there was a span of 17 bases. The CDR3 covers 15 residues. CDR1 is SGHDT and CDR2 is YYEEEE in the germline V gene. This CDR3 reads CASSPTRDNFGELFF. CDR3 DNA sequence: TGTGCCAGCAGCCCCACCCGGGACAACTTCGGGGAGCTGTTTTTT.

The V and J genes are TRBV2 and TRBJ1-3, with D unresolved. CDR3 length equals 14 residues. Between the trimmed V and J ends, which lost 8 bases and 1 base, there was a span of 12 bases. Germline assignment: CDR1 SNHLY and CDR2 FYNNEI. Here the CDR3 reads CASALGGSGNTIYF. In DNA, the CDR3 is TGTGCCAGCGCCCTCGGAGGTTCTGGAAACACCATATATTTT.

The chain has TRBV27 and TRBJ2-2; TRBD2 is a possible D gene (6 bases). Trimming removed 2 bases at V and 0 bases at J, with 7 bases between. Germline assignment: CDR1 MNHEY and CDR2 SMNVEV (reference sequence). The CDR3 consists of 15 residues. CDR3 region: CASSLGTSNTGELFF. CDR3 DNA sequence: TGTGCCAGCAGTTTAGGGACTTCGAACACCGGGGAGCTGTTTTTT.

The chain couples TRBV19 to TRBJ1-5; 7 bases are shared with TRBD1. V was pared by 3 bases and J by 4 bases, with 0 bases of the junction left unmatched. Germline V gene data show CDR1 as LNHDA and CDR2 as SQIVND (reference sequence). The CDR3 contains 13 residues. The CDR3 sequence is CASSIRGNQPQHF. The CDR3 DNA reads TGTGCCAGTAGTATCAGGGGGAATCAGCCCCAGCATTTT. The whole variable domain, filled in from reference TRBV19 and TRBJ1-5, reads DGGITQSPKYLFRKEGQNVTLSCEQNLNHDAMYWYRQDPGQGLRLIYYSQIVNDFQKGDIAEGYSVSREKKESFPLTVTSAQKNPTAFYLCASSIRGNQPQHFGDGTRLSIL.